The 10 T cell receptor beta chains below were found in one sample sequenced in a study of chemoradiotherapy in HPV16-positive cancers. The assay was immunoSEQ multiplex PCR, and TCRdb's table has in-frame clones only and misses some. The sample yields more than 20,000 clones, more than 75% seen once. Sample: blood, taken from a patient who underwent chemoradiotherapy. The receptors here all came from a human donor with HPV-associated anogenital cancer.

The chain uses TRBV9 and TRBJ2-2, with 8 bases aligning to TRBD2. Unmatched junction bases numbered 1, after V lost 0 bases and J lost 3 bases. Per germline, CDR1 SGDLS and CDR2 YYNGEE. The CDR3 length is 15 residues. CDR3 sequence (DNA): TGTGCCAGCAGCGTAGTAGCGGGACACACCGGGGAGCTGTTTTTT. Protein sequence: CASSVVAGHTGELFF.

This chain links TRBV14 with TRBJ2-7; D gene uncertain. V dropped 1 base and J dropped 2 bases, with 9 bases sitting between them. The germline V gene encodes CDR1 SGHDN and CDR2 FVKESK. The CDR3 length is 14 residues. The chain's CDR3 is CASSQGSRTYEQYF. The CDR3 DNA is TGTGCCAGCAGCCAAGGCAGTAGAACCTACGAGCAGTACTTC.

As for this clone: One junction end does not reproduce the germline sequence, and a read error may be involved. This sequence joins TRBV28 and TRBJ2-2, with TRBD1 matching over 9 bases. The CDR3 is 16 amino acids. The germline V gene encodes CDR1 MDHEN and CDR2 SYDVKM. The CDR3 nucleotides read TGTGCCAGCAGTTTATTCGGACAGGGGAACACCCGGGAGCTGTTTTTT. It yields the protein CASSLFGQGNTRELFF.

The chain employs TRBV18 and TRBJ2-1, with 12 bases fitting TRBD2. This CDR3 has 15 residues. The V gene's germline CDR1 is KGHSH and CDR2 LQKENI. J lost 5 bases, V lost 4 bases, and 3 bases had no gene match. The DNA for the CDR3 is TGTGCCAGCTCACAACTAGCGGGGGGAAACAATGAGCAGTTCTTC. Translated: CASSQLAGGNNEQFF. Using reference TRBV18 and TRBJ2-1 for the parts outside the CDR3, the full variable domain is NAGVMQNPRHLVRRRGQEARLRCSPMKGHSHVYWYRQLPEEGLKFMVYLQKENIIDESGMPKERFSAEFPKEGPSILRIQQVVRGDSAAYFCASSQLAGGNNEQFFGPGTRLTVL.

The chain recombines TRBV19 with TRBJ2-1; no clear D. The CDR3 is made up of 15 amino acids. Germline CDR1 LNHDA, CDR2 SQIVND (reference sequence). V lost 7 bases, J lost 0 bases, and 13 bases lay in between. The chain's CDR3 is CASTPDQSSYNEQFF. CDR3 nucleotide sequence: TGTGCCAGTACCCCGGACCAAAGCTCCTACAATGAGCAGTTCTTC. The complete variable domain, with remaining parts taken from reference TRBV19 and TRBJ2-1, reads DGGITQSPKYLFRKEGQNVTLSCEQNLNHDAMYWYRQDPGQGLRLIYYSQIVNDFQKGDIAEGYSVSREKKESFPLTVTSAQKNPTAFYLCASTPDQSSYNEQFFGPGTRLTVL.

The gene calls are TRBV15 and TRBJ2-1, with D possibly TRBD2 on 6 matching bases. The CDR3 has 14 residues. CDR1 and CDR2 (germline): LNHNV, YYDKDF (reference sequence). V was cut by 0 bases and J by 5 bases, with 8 bases left in between. CDR3 protein: CATSRDGGNNEQFF. CDR3 coding DNA: TGTGCCACCAGCAGAGACGGCGGGAACAATGAGCAGTTCTTC.

This chain connects TRBV5-4 to TRBJ2-3; 10 nucleotides match TRBD2. Germline CDR1 is SGHNT and CDR2 is YYREEE (reference sequence). Trimming removed 3 bases from V and 3 bases from J; junction bases left unmatched: 7. This CDR3 comprises 16 residues. CDR3 sequence: CASSSPSGSTTDTQYF. The CDR3 nucleotides are TGTGCCAGCAGCTCACCTAGCGGGAGCACGACAGATACGCAGTATTTT.

The J gene is TRBJ1-1, the V gene TRBV18; tentatively, D is TRBD1 (5 bases). This CDR3 has 14 residues. CDR1 and CDR2 from the germline V gene are KGHSH and LQKENI. The germline V and J ends were trimmed by 0 bases and 3 bases, with 8 bases remaining between them. The CDR3 DNA follows: TGTGCCAGCTCACCACCCGACAGTTACACTGAAGCTTTCTTT. This codes for CASSPPDSYTEAFF.

The V and J genes are TRBV7-9 and TRBJ1-2, with a weak D call TRBD1 (6 bases). The length of the CDR3 is 14 residues. Trimming stripped 0 bases from V and 7 bases from J, with 12 bases between. Germline CDR1 reads SEHNR; CDR2 reads FQNEAQ (reference sequence). CDR3 DNA sequence: TGTGCCAGCAGCTTAGCCTGGACAGTGGCTGGCTACACCTTC. Translating it yields CASSLAWTVAGYTF.

The gene calls are TRBV28 and TRBJ2-2; D may be TRBD2 (7 bases). Deletions cut 3 bases from V and 7 bases from J, with 15 bases between. Germline-derived CDR1 and CDR2 are MDHEN and SYDVKM. The CDR3 consists of 15 residues. The CDR3: CASSFRPRGGGELFF. The CDR3 DNA reads as TGTGCCAGCAGTTTCAGGCCTAGGGGGGGCGGGGAGCTGTTTTTT. Based on the CDR3 plus reference TRBV28 and TRBJ2-2, the full variable domain is DVKVTQSSRYLVKRTGEKVFLECVQDMDHENMFWYRQDPGLGLRLIYFSYDVKMKEKGDIPEGYSVSREKKERFSLILESASTNQTSMYLCASSFRPRGGGELFFGEGSRLTVL.